Described below is a single TCR beta chain sequence and its context. The antigen remains unidentified. A multiplex PCR was run with 60 Vbeta primers and 13 Jbeta primers. Assay: immunoSEQ multiplex PCR; the TCRdb copy retains only in-frame clones and omits some. This listing includes tens of thousands of clones. This entry comes from a study of cytomegalovirus exposure and HLA in healthy donors. Study-wide background: Caucasian-associated ancestry cluster membership applied to under 85% of approximately 400 genotyped donors.

The CDR3 loop spans 15 amino acids. Germline V gene lookup returns CDR1 MNHEY and CDR2 SVGAGI. Trimming cost V 4 bases and J 2 bases; bases outside gene matches: 4. Study results and caveats: High sensitivity and specificity were reportedly achieved when the classifier diagnosed cytomegalovirus status. It was in a later analysis that TCR association rates were seen to vary by HLA locus, highest for DRB1 and lowest for HLA-C.

The specimen was PBMCs. The source is a woman in her thirties in good health and CMV-seronegative. The chain recombines TRBV6-5 with TRBJ1-2, with 10 bases aligning to TRBD1. CDR3 region: CASSSGTGDNYGYTF. The DNA of the CDR3 is TGTGCCAGCAGTTCCGGGACAGGGGACAACTATGGCTACACCTTC.